Listed below are T cell receptor beta chains from one sample, sequenced in a study of blood T cell repertoires in COVID-19. Sequencing was performed with immunoSEQ multiplex PCR; in TCRdb, only in-frame clones are kept and a portion is missing. Of about 240,000 clones detected, 82% appear once; the ten largest clones hold approximately 4.5%. The material sequenced was peripheral blood. The receptors come from an older woman with acute or convalescent COVID-19. The CDR3 runs from the conserved cysteine through the conserved F or W. D genes are given only for firm matches. Clone size is stated in some rows and not others, as once, few, many or a class when expanded.

d_call	v_call	clone_size	j_call	cdr3_aa	cdr3_nt
NA	TRBV29-1	NA	TRBJ2-5	CSVGGEGLETQYF	TGCAGCGTTGGGGGTGAGGGCCTGGAGACCCAGTACTTC
NA	TRBV27	NA	TRBJ1-1	CASSPFPPDGQLEAFF	TGTGCCAGCAGTCCGTTCCCCCCCGACGGACAGCTTGAAGCTTTCTTT
TRBD2	TRBV2	NA	TRBJ2-7	CASMTTGGNEQYF	TGTGCCAGCATGACCACGGGGGGAAACGAGCAGTACTTC
NA	TRBV9	NA	TRBJ2-7	CASSLDNFSYEQYF	TGTGCCAGCAGCTTGGACAATTTCTCCTACGAGCAGTACTTC
NA	TRBV10-2	NA	TRBJ2-3	CASSILEAGARQYF	TGCGCCAGCAGTATCCTAGAGGCGGGGGCCAGGCAGTATTTT
NA	TRBV7-2	NA	TRBJ1-3	CASSLKGRDTIYF	TGTGCCAGCAGCTTAAAGGGGAGGGACACCATATATTTT
TRBD2	TRBV4-2	NA	TRBJ2-5	CASSQDGTGGHETQYF	TGTGCCAGCAGCCAAGATGGGACGGGGGGGCACGAGACCCAGTACTTC
TRBD2	TRBV5-4	NA	TRBJ2-7	CASSLGQSGRGEQYF	TGTGCCAGCAGCTTGGGACAGTCCGGGAGGGGCGAGCAGTACTTC
NA	TRBV7-9	NA	TRBJ1-4	CASSLDVAGWDEKLFF	TGTGCCAGCAGCTTAGATGTGGCAGGGTGGGATGAAAAACTGTTTTTT
NA	TRBV18	NA	TRBJ1-5	CASSPGGGNQPQHF	TGTGCCAGCTCACCGGGAGGGGGGAACCAGCCCCAGCATTTT
NA	TRBV28	NA	TRBJ1-2	CASSPGSRDYGYTF	TGTGCCAGCAGCCCCGGTAGCAGGGACTATGGCTACACCTTC
TRBD1	TRBV25-1	NA	TRBJ1-6	CASSAWDRPSGAAPLHF	TGTGCCAGCAGCGCCTGGGACAGGCCCTCAGGGGCGGCACCCCTCCACTTT
TRBD1	TRBV23-1	NA	TRBJ2-7	CASSQRDRATYEQYF	TGCGCCAGCAGTCAACGGGACAGAGCAACCTACGAGCAGTACTTC
NA	TRBV2	NA	TRBJ2-3	CASSERRNTDTQYF	TGTGCCAGCAGTGAGCGGAGGAACACAGATACGCAGTATTTT
TRBD2	TRBV27	NA	TRBJ2-2	CASRIAGGSLNTGELFF	TGTGCCAGCAGAATAGCGGGGGGCTCATTAAACACCGGGGAGCTGTTTTTT
NA	TRBV5-1	NA	TRBJ2-3	CASSLADMGAADTQYF	TGCGCCAGCAGCTTGGCCGATATGGGGGCGGCAGATACGCAGTATTTT
NA	TRBV6-5	NA	TRBJ1-6	CASSYSGRDSPLHF	TGTGCCAGCAGTTACTCGGGCAGGGACTCCCCTCTCCACTTT
NA	TRBV10-1	NA	TRBJ2-3	CASSESRAAGTDTQYF	TGCGCCAGCAGTGAGTCGCGGGCGGCTGGCACAGATACGCAGTATTTT
TRBD1	TRBV5-1	NA	TRBJ1-4	CASSGRTGGNEKLFF	TGCGCCAGCAGCGGGAGGACAGGGGGAAATGAAAAACTGTTTTTT
TRBD1	TRBV6-2/TRBV6-3	NA	TRBJ1-6	CASSWGQAGENSPLHF	TGTGCCAGCAGCTGGGGACAGGCAGGAGAGAATTCACCCCTCCACTTT
TRBD2	TRBV28	NA	TRBJ2-7	CASSPTGLAEYEQYF	TGTGCCAGCAGTCCCACGGGGCTAGCGGAATACGAGCAGTACTTC
NA	TRBV6-1	NA	TRBJ2-7	CASSEWASGYEQYF	TGTGCCAGCAGTGAATGGGCGAGTGGATACGAGCAGTACTTC
NA	TRBV7-8	few	TRBJ1-5	CASSWQAGNDPNQPQHF	TGTGCCAGCAGCTGGCAGGCAGGTAACGATCCCAATCAGCCCCAGCATTTT
NA	TRBV7-8	NA	TRBJ1-2	CASSLGAKHNYGYTF	TGTGCCAGCAGCTTAGGGGCAAAACATAACTATGGCTACACCTTC
NA	TRBV3-1/TRBV3-2	few	TRBJ2-5	CASSQATVQETQYF	TGTGCCAGCAGCCAGGCGACAGTTCAAGAGACCCAGTACTTC
NA	TRBV6-1	NA	TRBJ1-2	CASGSIDYGYTF	TGTGCCAGCGGCTCGATTGACTATGGCTACACCTTC
TRBD2	TRBV3-1/TRBV3-2	NA	TRBJ2-5	CASSQDLTSGGDQETQYF	TGTGCCAGCAGCCAAGATTTGACTAGCGGGGGGGATCAAGAGACCCAGTACTTC
TRBD1	TRBV29-1	NA	TRBJ1-5	CSVGTGGRQPQHF	TGCAGCGTTGGGACAGGAGGCCGCCAGCCCCAGCATTTT
NA	TRBV28	NA	TRBJ1-1	CASQGWGNTEAFF	TGTGCCAGCCAGGGATGGGGGAACACTGAAGCTTTCTTT
NA	TRBV7-2	NA	TRBJ2-1	CASSLDQVSVNEQFF	TGTGCCAGCAGCTTAGATCAGGTATCAGTAAATGAGCAGTTCTTC
NA	TRBV19	few	TRBJ1-5	CASSPLGQIYNQPQHF	TGTGCCAGTAGTCCCTTAGGACAGATCTACAATCAGCCCCAGCATTTT
NA	TRBV19	NA	TRBJ2-3	CASRMTGASTDTQYF	TGTGCCAGTAGGATGACAGGAGCCAGCACAGATACGCAGTATTTT
NA	TRBV3-1/TRBV3-2	NA	TRBJ1-2	CASSQDLAGYGYTF	TGTGCCAGCAGCCAAGATTTGGCAGGGTACGGCTACACCTTC
TRBD1	TRBV15	NA	TRBJ2-7	CATSGKTGLYEQYF	TGTGCCACCAGTGGGAAGACAGGGCTCTACGAGCAGTACTTC
NA	TRBV7-2	NA	TRBJ1-6	CASSQTGNLNSPLHF	TGTGCCAGCAGCCAAACAGGGAACCTTAATTCACCCCTCCACTTT
TRBD1	TRBV6-5	NA	TRBJ1-1	CASSFQDRVNTEAFF	TGTGCCAGCAGTTTTCAAGACAGGGTGAACACTGAAGCTTTCTTT
TRBD1	TRBV14	NA	TRBJ1-2	CASSQVSTGAGGVYGYTF	TGTGCCAGCAGCCAAGTTTCTACAGGGGCAGGCGGAGTCTATGGCTACACCTTC
NA	TRBV19	NA	TRBJ2-2	CASSPGWVGTGELFF	TGTGCCAGTAGTCCCGGGTGGGTAGGCACCGGGGAGCTGTTTTTT
TRBD1	TRBV10-2	NA	TRBJ1-1	CASSENPGTGERNTEAFF	TGCGCCAGCAGTGAAAACCCCGGGACAGGGGAGAGGAACACTGAAGCTTTCTTT
TRBD1	TRBV12-3/TRBV12-4	NA	TRBJ1-2	CASSQGVNYGYTF	TGTGCCAGCAGTCAGGGGGTTAACTATGGCTACACCTTC
NA	TRBV2	NA	TRBJ1-2	CASSADTGLSGGYTF	TGTGCCAGCAGTGCAGACACAGGTCTCTCAGGGGGCTACACCTTC
TRBD1	TRBV6-5	NA	TRBJ1-1	CASSLDRGRTEAFF	TGTGCCAGCAGCTTGGACAGGGGGAGGACTGAAGCTTTCTTT
TRBD1	TRBV5-1	NA	TRBJ2-7	CASSLAGGRTGGILSSYEQYF	TGCGCCAGCAGCTTGGCCGGAGGGAGGACAGGGGGCATCCTGAGCTCCTACGAGCAGTACTTC
NA	TRBV7-2	NA	TRBJ2-7	CASSLVWGRDYEQYF	TGTGCCAGCAGCTTAGTCTGGGGGCGCGACTACGAGCAGTACTTC
TRBD1	TRBV14	NA	TRBJ1-2	CASSQLDRGPVYGYTF	TGTGCCAGCAGCCAGCTTGACAGGGGGCCGGTCTATGGCTACACCTTC
NA	TRBV2	NA	TRBJ1-5	CASSDDRNQPQHF	TGTGCCAGCAGCGACGACAGAAATCAGCCCCAGCATTTT
NA	TRBV6-6	NA	TRBJ1-5	CASSLGGAGNQPQHF	TGTGCCAGCAGTTTGGGAGGGGCTGGGAATCAGCCCCAGCATTTT
NA	TRBV6-2/TRBV6-3	NA	TRBJ1-2	CASSLARDWTGYGYTF	TGTGCCAGCAGTCTAGCCCGAGACTGGACGGGCTATGGCTACACCTTC
NA	TRBV10-3	NA	TRBJ1-5	CAIIQGGGQPQHF	TGTGCCATCATCCAGGGAGGGGGTCAGCCCCAGCATTTT
TRBD1	TRBV5-1	once	TRBJ1-1	CASSLDMTGGDEAFF	TGCGCCAGCAGCTTGGATATGACAGGGGGCGATGAAGCTTTCTTT
TRBD2	TRBV2	NA	TRBJ2-4	CASSVGLAGGIAKNIQYF	TGTGCCAGCAGTGTGGGTCTAGCGGGGGGTATAGCCAAAAACATTCAGTACTTC
NA	TRBV5-5	once	TRBJ2-7	CASSLAQGGYEQYF	TGTGCCAGCAGCTTGGCTCAGGGGGGCTACGAGCAGTACTTC
TRBD1	TRBV4-3	NA	TRBJ1-2	CASSRNRGLNYGYTF	TGCGCCAGCAGCCGAAACAGGGGGCTCAACTATGGCTACACCTTC